This T cell receptor (beta chain) was identified in a study of blood T cells in healthy people across ages. The CDR3 contains 17 residues. Germline V gene sequence: CDR1 DFQATT, CDR2 SNEGSKA (reference sequence). J was trimmed by 1 base and V by 2 bases; bases with no gene match: 6. A second PCR, run for roughly 7 to 12 cycles, used a sample-barcoded 5' primer plus a J-beta primer mix. Tagging of each cDNA molecule was performed by a template-switch adaptor with 12 random nucleotides. TCRdb used MiXCR to reprocess the 5' RACE reads, holding one entry per CDR3 protein. The sample holds about 1.6 million distinct CDR3 sequences, around 35% seen once. This clonotype has more than one count but fewer than ten. Its antigen is unidentified. General study results and limits: Significant beta diversity loss was already apparent by age approximately 38, declining roughly linearly. From one million sequenced T cells, diversity estimates were lower bounds. There were more naive CD4+ cells and higher diversity in long-lived donors than in aged donors.

This clonotype was sampled from a woman aged 25-40 years in good health. The sample consisted of blood. The chain is built from TRBV20-1 and TRBJ2-4; 12 positions agree with TRBD2. In DNA form, the CDR3 reads TGCAGTGCTAGAAGACTAGCGGGGGAACTGGCCAAAAACATTCAGTACTTC. This encodes CSARRLAGELAKNIQYF.